One sample yielded the 24 T cell receptor beta chains listed below, sequenced in a study of vaccination effects on CD4 cells after COVID-19. TCRdb's table, derived via immunoSEQ multiplex PCR, lists solely in-frame clones and lacks some. The data show about 40,000 clones, under 70% seen once. A 10-day culture period preceded the isolation of CD4+ T cells. As their vaccination, participants received two doses of either BNT162b2 or mRNA-1273. Their specific antigens are unknown. The specimen comprised CD4+ T cells from PBMCs cultured without peptide, sampled after COVID-19 vaccination. These receptors were taken from a human donor who received a COVID-19 vaccine.

The chain recombines TRBV5-6 with TRBJ2-3, with 7 positions matching TRBD2. Germline V gene sequence: CDR1 SGHDT, CDR2 YYEEEE. J lost 5 bases, V lost 4 bases, and 13 bases had no gene match. The CDR3 sequence is 16 residues long. CDR3 amino acids: CASSLRLAALGDTQYF. The CDR3 DNA reads as TGTGCCAGCAGCCTCCGACTAGCAGCACTGGGAGATACGCAGTATTTT.

The genes are TRBV25-1 and TRBJ1-1, with 10 bases identical to TRBD1. V trimming: 7 bases; J trimming: 7 bases; junction bases outside the gene matches: 9. Germline loops: CDR1 MGHDK, CDR2 SYGVNS. This CDR3 comprises 14 residues. This chain's CDR3 is CASTYGQGVGEAFF. CDR3 DNA: TGTGCCAGCACCTACGGACAGGGGGTGGGTGAAGCTTTCTTT.

This clone was counted only a few times. This chain connects TRBV27 to TRBJ2-7; the D call may be TRBD1 or TRBD2 (5 bases each). The CDR3 length is 13 residues. V lost 3 bases to trimming and J lost 1 base, with 7 bases between them. The germline gives CDR1 MNHEY, CDR2 SMNVEV (reference sequence). In nucleotides, the CDR3 is TGTGCCAGCAGTTTTGGGGGATCCTACGAGCAGTACTTC. Protein product: CASSFGGSYEQYF.

The chain couples TRBV6-5 to TRBJ2-7; no clear D gene. Trimming cost V 0 bases and J 2 bases, with 11 bases left between them. The CDR3 length is 15 residues. The germline V gene has CDR1 MNHEY and CDR2 SVGAGI. CDR3 DNA: TGTGCCAGCAGTTACTCAGGGTCCCTAACCTACGAGCAGTACTTC. Its protein product is CASSYSGSLTYEQYF.

V usage is TRBV6-1 and J usage is TRBJ2-3, with 7 nucleotides matching TRBD1. Trimming took 1 base from V and 2 from J; bases not matched to a gene: 3. Germline-derived CDR1 and CDR2 are MNHNS and SASEGT. The CDR3 has 15 amino acids. CDR3 nucleotide sequence: TGTGCCAGCAGTGAAGGACAGGGAGCCACAGATACGCAGTATTTT. Amino acids: CASSEGQGATDTQYF.

The rearrangement links TRBV11-1 to TRBJ2-1; D remains unclear. Germline assignment: CDR1 SGHAT and CDR2 FQDESV (reference sequence). The CDR3 loop spans 14 amino acids. The V end was cut by 1 base, the J end by 3 bases, with 7 bases between. The CDR3 sequence is CASSLEGSYNEQFF. In nucleotides, the CDR3 is TGTGCCAGCAGCTTAGAGGGCAGCTACAATGAGCAGTTCTTC.

This rearrangement joins TRBV3-1 (or the pseudogene TRBV3-2) to TRBJ2-5; D gene uncertain. V was clipped by 1 base and J by 1 base, with 13 bases between them. The germline V gene encodes CDR1 LGHDT and CDR2 YNNKEL (reference sequence). CDR3 size: 16 residues. The CDR3 region has the DNA TGTGCCAGCAGCCAAGGTTTCGGCAGCCCCCAAGAGACCCAGTACTTC. Amino acid sequence: CASSQGFGSPQETQYF.

This chain joins TRBV12-3 or TRBV12-4 and TRBJ1-6; D is undetermined. The CDR3 sequence is 12 residues long. V lost 7 bases and J 8 bases, leaving 9 bases between the germline ends. CDR3 in amino acids: CASTILDSPLHF. Written as DNA, the CDR3 is TGTGCCAGCACTATATTGGATTCACCCCTCCACTTT.

The chain combines TRBV4-1 with TRBJ1-1; no definite D call. CDR1 and CDR2 (germline): MGHRA, YSYEKL. V was cut by 0 bases and J by 1 base, with 6 bases left in between. This CDR3 has 14 amino acids. CDR3 DNA: TGCGCCAGCAGCCAAGATCCCGGGAACACTGAAGCTTTCTTT. This encodes CASSQDPGNTEAFF.

This chain links TRBV27 with TRBJ2-3, with D possibly being TRBD2 (6 bases). Germline V gene sequence: CDR1 MNHEY, CDR2 SMNVEV (reference sequence). Trimming shortened V by 2 bases and J by 0 bases, and 12 bases separated the two germline ends. The CDR3 contains 16 residues. The CDR3 DNA sequence: TGTGCCAGCAGTTTAAGGGGACTCGTTAGCACAGATACGCAGTATTTT. It encodes CASSLRGLVSTDTQYF.

The rearrangement uses TRBV7-2 and TRBJ2-7, with 12 positions matching TRBD2. Germline-derived CDR1 and CDR2 are SGHTA and FQGNSA. The trim removed 5 bases at V and 7 bases at J, leaving 9 bases unmatched. This CDR3 contains 15 residues. CDR3 DNA sequence: TGTGCCAGCAGCACCGGGCTAGCGGGGGGGCGTGAGCAGTACTTC. It specifies CASSTGLAGGREQYF.

This chain links TRBV6-2 or TRBV6-3 with TRBJ2-7, with 12 bases identical to TRBD2. Germline loops: CDR1 MNHEY, CDR2 SVGEGT. Germline trimming cut 6 bases from V and 6 bases from J; bases unmatched to any gene: 9. The CDR3 contains 15 residues. CDR3 amino acids: CASSPPTSGSVEQYF. In nucleotides, the CDR3 is TGTGCCAGCAGCCCACCGACTAGCGGGAGTGTCGAGCAGTACTTC.

The chain links TRBV12-3 or TRBV12-4 to TRBJ1-4, with TRBD1 matching 7 bases. V shed 5 bases and J 6 bases; nucleotides not matched to a gene: 3. The CDR3 is 13 residues long. The CDR3 sequence is CASSVDRDEKLFF. CDR3 DNA sequence: TGTGCCAGCAGTGTAGACAGGGATGAAAAACTGTTTTTT.

The chain is built from TRBV10-2 and TRBJ2-1; TRBD2 matches 10 bases. Germline V gene sequence: CDR1 WSHSY, CDR2 SAAADI. V was clipped by 3 bases and J by 5 bases; unmatched bases: 7. The CDR3 runs to 16 residues. CDR3 nucleotide sequence: TGCGCCAGCAGTGACAAAGGACTAGCGGCCCACAATGAGCAGTTCTTC. This translates into CASSDKGLAAHNEQFF.

The chain combines TRBV2 with TRBJ2-1, with TRBD2 identical over 7 bases. The germline CDR1 and CDR2 sequences are SNHLY and FYNNEI. The CDR3 extends over 13 amino acids. V lost 8 bases and J lost 4; bases outside the gene matches: 5. The CDR3: CASSLAEYNEQFF. Here the CDR3 DNA reads TGTGCCAGCTCCCTAGCGGAGTACAATGAGCAGTTCTTC.

This clone has only one observation. The CDR3 nucleotides read TGTGCCAGCAGCTTAGGGTCTGCGTGGGGGAACACCGGGGAGCTGTTTTTT. Translation: CASSLGSAWGNTGELFF. J is TRBJ2-2 and V is TRBV7-6; D unresolved. Trimming left V 1 base short and J 1 base short, with 13 bases between. The CDR3 has 17 residues. Germline V gene sequence: CDR1 SGHVS, CDR2 FNYEAQ.

The rearrangement links TRBV27 to TRBJ1-5, with 7 nucleotides matching TRBD1. Trimming removed 0 bases from V and 4 bases from J; junction bases left unmatched: 3. The CDR3 contains 15 residues. CDR1 is MNHEY, CDR2 SMNVEV, per germline (reference sequence). The DNA of the CDR3 is TGTGCCAGCAGTTTATCGTGGGACAGTAATCAGCCCCAGCATTTT. It yields the protein CASSLSWDSNQPQHF.

This clone was seen more than once but under ten times. The chain's CDR3 is CASSQGHLSNQPQHF. DNA of the CDR3: TGCGCCAGCAGCCAAGGGCACCTTAGCAATCAGCCCCAGCATTTT. The chain employs TRBV4-1 and TRBJ1-5; D gene uncertain. The germline CDR1 and CDR2 sequences are MGHRA and YSYEKL. The CDR3 contains 15 residues. Trimming took off 1 base at V and 0 bases at J, with 7 bases between the two ends.

V usage is TRBV5-8 and J usage is TRBJ2-3; the match to TRBD2 covers 8 bases. CDR3 size: 15 residues. Unmatched junction bases numbered 3, after V lost 0 bases and J lost 3 bases. Germline loops: CDR1 SGHTS, CDR2 YDEGEE. The CDR3 DNA reads as TGTGCCAGCAGCTTGGTTCGACTAGCGACAGATACGCAGTATTTT. It encodes CASSLVRLATDTQYF. Full variable domain (missing parts from reference TRBV5-8 and TRBJ2-3): EAGVTQSPTHLIKTRGQQATLRCSPISGHTSVYWYQQALGLGLQFLLWYDEGEERNRGNFPPRFSGRQFPNYSSELNVNALELEDSALYLCASSLVRLATDTQYFGPGTRLTVL.

This rearrangement joins TRBV3-1 (or the pseudogene TRBV3-2) to TRBJ2-3; a possible D gene is TRBD1 (5 bases). CDR3 size: 15 residues. Per germline, CDR1 LGHDT and CDR2 YNNKEL (reference sequence). With 2 bases removed from V and 10 bases from J, the gap between germline ends came to 19 bases. CDR3 sequence: CASSQLGGQASPQYF. CDR3 DNA: TGTGCCAGCAGCCAATTAGGCGGACAAGCTTCACCGCAGTATTTT.

The V gene is TRBV15, the J gene TRBJ1-6, with 8 bases fitting TRBD1. The CDR3 is made up of 16 amino acids. The trim removed 0 bases at V and 9 bases at J, leaving 7 bases unmatched. Germline CDR1 is LNHNV and CDR2 is YYDKDF (reference sequence). The CDR3, as DNA: TGTGCCACCAGCAGAGAATCAGGGGGCGGCGGTTCACCCCTCCACTTT. It encodes CATSRESGGGGSPLHF.

The CDR3 coding sequence is TGTGCCAGCAGTCTGAACTACGAGCAGTACTTC. The encoded protein is CASSLNYEQYF. V gene TRBV12-3 or TRBV12-4 combines with J gene TRBJ2-7, with D uncertain. The CDR3 is 11 residues long. V was cut by 5 bases and J by 3 bases, with 5 bases left in between.

The V call is TRBV10-3, the J call TRBJ2-2, with D tentatively TRBD2 (5 bases). The CDR3 is 13 residues long. The V gene lost 4 bases and the J gene lost 6 bases, with 9 bases spanning the gap. Germline CDR1 reads ENHRY; CDR2 reads SYGVKD. Here the CDR3 reads CAISASGPGELFF. In nucleotides, the CDR3 is TGTGCCATCAGTGCCAGCGGTCCCGGGGAGCTGTTTTTT.

The table lists this clone with a count of one. The chain links TRBV11-3 to TRBJ2-1; TRBD2 agrees at 8 bases. V lost 5 bases to trimming and J lost 8 bases; unmatched junction nucleotides: 14. The length of the CDR3 is 16 residues. Germline V lookup: CDR1 SGHNT, CDR2 YENEEA. The CDR3 reads CASSADGREGLDEQFF. The CDR3 DNA follows: TGTGCCAGCAGCGCAGACGGTCGGGAGGGCTTGGATGAGCAGTTCTTC.